One and the same sample provided the 9 T cell receptor beta chains below, sequenced in a study of T cell changes during pregnancy in multiple sclerosis. TCRdb keeps only in-frame clones here, not all; method: immunoSEQ multiplex PCR. The sample holds 84,000 or so clones, about 94% seen once. The sequences come from peripheral blood, collected in the third trimester of pregnancy. The receptors were sampled from a female donor with multiple sclerosis, enrolled in a pregnancy study.

The rearrangement joins TRBV19 to TRBJ2-7, with TRBD1 matching 12 bases. V was clipped by 5 bases and J by 0 bases; unmatched bases: 5. The CDR3 has 16 residues. The V gene's germline CDR1 is LNHDA and CDR2 SQIVND (reference sequence). In DNA, the CDR3 is TGTGCCAGTAGTTCCGGGACAGGGGGCAACTCCTACGAGCAGTACTTC. Amino acid sequence: CASSSGTGGNSYEQYF.

The V gene is TRBV5-1, the J gene TRBJ1-2; D is perhaps TRBD1 (5 bases). Germline V lookup: CDR1 SGHRS, CDR2 YFSETQ. The CDR3 runs to 15 residues. Trimming took off 0 bases at V and 1 base at J, with 10 bases between the two ends. The CDR3 coding sequence is TGCGCCAGCAGCTTGGTGCGCAGGGATAACTATGGCTACACCTTC. Protein sequence: CASSLVRRDNYGYTF.

V gene TRBV7-3 combines with J gene TRBJ1-5, with D unresolved. Germline V gives CDR1 SGHTA, CDR2 FQGTGA. This CDR3 has 13 amino acids. The V and J ends lost 4 bases and 9 bases respectively, with 13 bases between them. CDR3 amino acids: CASSSNPGSPQHF. Written as DNA, the CDR3 is TGTGCCAGCAGCTCCAATCCCGGTTCGCCCCAGCATTTT.

CDR3 in DNA: TGTGCCAGCAGTTACAGACAGGCTCTTGGCTACACCTTC. This translates into CASSYRQALGYTF. The chain is built from TRBV6-5 and TRBJ1-2, with D tentatively TRBD1 (6 bases). Between the trimmed V and J ends, which lost 2 bases and 7 bases, there was a span of 11 bases. Germline V gene lookup returns CDR1 MNHEY and CDR2 SVGAGI. The CDR3 covers 13 residues.

The J gene is TRBJ2-7, the V gene TRBV2; TRBD1 matches at 7 bases. Trimming took 6 bases from V and 7 from J; bases not matched to a gene: 9. This CDR3 has 13 amino acids. From germline, CDR1 is SNHLY and CDR2 FYNNEI. The CDR3 DNA follows: TGTGCCAGCAGACAGGGGCCCGTTGGGGAGCAGTACTTC. It translates to CASRQGPVGEQYF. Combining the CDR3 with reference TRBV2 and TRBJ2-7 gives the whole variable domain EPEVTQTPSHQVTQMGQEVILRCVPISNHLYFYWYRQILGQKVEFLVSFYNNEISEKSEIFDDQFSVERPDGSNFTLKIRSTKLEDSAMYFCASRQGPVGEQYFGPGTRLTVT.

The chain links TRBV11-2 to TRBJ2-1, with a weak D call TRBD2 (5 bases). Germline V gives CDR1 SGHAT, CDR2 FQNNGV. The V end was cut by 5 bases, the J end by 10 bases, with 15 bases between. This CDR3 comprises 13 residues. The CDR3 is CASSPGLPREQFF. CDR3 DNA sequence: TGTGCCAGCAGCCCCGGACTGCCCAGAGAGCAGTTCTTC.

This chain links TRBV6-5 with TRBJ1-6; possibly TRBD1 for D (6 bases). The CDR3 is 14 residues long. In germline, CDR1 is MNHEY, CDR2 SVGAGI. V lost 6 bases to trimming and J lost 5 bases, with 11 bases between them. Here the CDR3 reads CASRIRTDNSPLHF. The DNA of the CDR3 is TGTGCCAGCAGAATCCGGACAGATAATTCACCCCTCCACTTT.

V usage is TRBV6-6 and J usage is TRBJ2-1, with 7 bases that match TRBD2. CDR1 and CDR2 from the germline V gene are MNHNY and SVGAGI (reference sequence). J lost 6 bases, V lost 10 bases, and 12 bases had no gene match. The CDR3 spans 14 residues. CDR3 amino acids: CATPLKAGSNEQFF. CDR3 coding DNA: TGTGCCACCCCCCTTAAAGCGGGGAGCAATGAGCAGTTCTTC.

The V gene is TRBV27, the J gene TRBJ1-5; maybe TRBD1 (6 bases). The CDR3 spans 15 residues. Germline values: CDR1 MNHEY, CDR2 SMNVEV (reference sequence). V lost 2 bases, J lost 3 bases, and 11 bases lay in between. The CDR3 DNA is TGTGCCAGCAGTTTAGAGGGGGGGTTCAATCAGCCCCAGCATTTT. Translating it yields CASSLEGGFNQPQHF.